A selection of T cell receptor beta chains follows, all from one sample in a study of shared clonotypes between healthy human individuals. TCRdb keeps only in-frame clones here, not all; method: immunoSEQ multiplex PCR. The sample carries around 620,000 clones, 95% recorded once. Source material: naive CD8+ T cells sorted from blood. The source is a woman aged 30 to 39 in good health. The CDR3 runs from the conserved cysteine through the conserved F or W. The D gene is left open where the match is weak. Clone sizes are given selectively: once, few, many, or a class where the clone is expanded.

d_gene: TRBD1; j_gene: TRBJ2-7; abundance: -; v_gene: TRBV7-9; CDR3nt: TGTGCCAGCACCAGGGACAGGGAAAGGAGCGAGCAGTACTTC; CDR3aa: CASTRDRERSEQYF
d_gene: -; j_gene: TRBJ1-5; abundance: once; v_gene: TRBV2; CDR3nt: TGTGCCAGCATGCCGGGTGGGAATCAGCCCCAGCATTTT; CDR3aa: CASMPGGNQPQHF
d_gene: -; j_gene: TRBJ2-7; abundance: -; v_gene: TRBV4-1; CDR3nt: TGCGCCAGCAGCCAAGATACTAGGGACGAGCAGTACTTC; CDR3aa: CASSQDTRDEQYF
d_gene: -; j_gene: TRBJ1-4; abundance: once; v_gene: TRBV28; CDR3nt: TGTGCCAGTGGGAGCCGGGGGCCCGACGAAAAACTGTTTTTT; CDR3aa: CASGSRGPDEKLFF
d_gene: -; j_gene: TRBJ2-7; abundance: -; v_gene: TRBV9; CDR3nt: TGTGCCAGCAGCGCGAGCCGGGACAACTCCTACGAGCAGTACTTC; CDR3aa: CASSASRDNSYEQYF
d_gene: TRBD2; j_gene: TRBJ2-5; abundance: -; v_gene: TRBV27; CDR3nt: TGTGCCAGCAGATTAGCGGGAGCCCCGGAGACCCAGTACTTC; CDR3aa: CASRLAGAPETQYF
d_gene: -; j_gene: TRBJ2-2; abundance: -; v_gene: TRBV15; CDR3nt: TGTGCCACCAGCAGAGATATTAATTGGGCCGGGGAGCTGTTTTTT; CDR3aa: CATSRDINWAGELFF
d_gene: -; j_gene: TRBJ2-7; abundance: -; v_gene: TRBV21-1; CDR3nt: TGTGCCAGCGGGAATGGCCAGCGGGAGGGCCGCGAGCAGTACTTC; CDR3aa: CASGNGQREGREQYF
d_gene: -; j_gene: TRBJ2-1; abundance: -; v_gene: TRBV4-2; CDR3nt: TGTGCCAGCAGCCCCGCCCTAGCAAATGAGCAGTTCTTC; CDR3aa: CASSPALANEQFF
d_gene: TRBD1; j_gene: TRBJ1-1; abundance: -; v_gene: TRBV7-8; CDR3nt: TGTGCCAGCAGCTTATATTTGACAGGGCCGAACACTGAAGCTTTCTTT; CDR3aa: CASSLYLTGPNTEAFF
d_gene: -; j_gene: TRBJ2-7; abundance: -; v_gene: TRBV7-9; CDR3nt: TGTGCCAGCAGCTCAAGCGTTTACGAGCAGTACTTC; CDR3aa: CASSSSVYEQYF
d_gene: -; j_gene: TRBJ1-1; abundance: -; v_gene: TRBV4-1; CDR3nt: TGCGCCAGCAGCCTCCGTCGAGACGTAAGATCGTGGACTGAAGCTTTCTTT; CDR3aa: CASSLRRDVRSWTEAFF
d_gene: -; j_gene: TRBJ1-5; abundance: -; v_gene: TRBV9; CDR3nt: TGTGCCAGCAGCATTAAGACAGGCACCAATCAGCCCCAGCATTTT; CDR3aa: CASSIKTGTNQPQHF
d_gene: TRBD2; j_gene: TRBJ2-1; abundance: -; v_gene: TRBV6-7; CDR3nt: TGTGCCAGCAGTTGCCCGGGACTAGCGGGCCTACCTACCTACAATGAGCAGTTCTTC; CDR3aa: CASSCPGLAGLPTYNEQFF
d_gene: TRBD2; j_gene: TRBJ2-1; abundance: -; v_gene: TRBV30; CDR3nt: TGTGCCTGGAGTCCTCCGGGAGGCAATGAGCAGTTCTTC; CDR3aa: CAWSPPGGNEQFF
d_gene: -; j_gene: TRBJ2-7; abundance: -; v_gene: TRBV28; CDR3nt: TGTGCCAGCAGCTCTGGGACCAGCGAAAACTACGAGCAGTACTTC; CDR3aa: CASSSGTSENYEQYF
d_gene: -; j_gene: TRBJ2-1; abundance: -; v_gene: TRBV19; CDR3nt: TGTGCCAGTAGTATAGATTGGGGGGCCTCCTACAATGAGCAGTTCTTC; CDR3aa: CASSIDWGASYNEQFF
d_gene: -; j_gene: TRBJ2-2; abundance: -; v_gene: TRBV28; CDR3nt: TGTGCCAGCAGGGCAATGGAAGCCGGGGAGCTGTTTTTT; CDR3aa: CASRAMEAGELFF
d_gene: -; j_gene: TRBJ1-3; abundance: -; v_gene: TRBV7-9; CDR3nt: TGTGCCAGCAGCTTACTCTCCTCTGGAAACACCATATATTTT; CDR3aa: CASSLLSSGNTIYF
d_gene: -; j_gene: TRBJ1-1; abundance: -; v_gene: TRBV4-1; CDR3nt: TGCGCCAGCAGCCAAGGCACGAACACTGAAGCTTTCTTT; CDR3aa: CASSQGTNTEAFF
d_gene: TRBD1; j_gene: TRBJ1-1; abundance: few; v_gene: TRBV5-4; CDR3nt: TGTGCCAGCAGCCCTGGGACAGGCGAAGCTTTCTTT; CDR3aa: CASSPGTGEAFF
d_gene: TRBD2; j_gene: TRBJ2-7; abundance: -; v_gene: TRBV28; CDR3nt: TGTGCCAGCAGTTCAAATCCTAAAATTACTAGCGCCGACTCCTACGAGCAGTACTTC; CDR3aa: CASSSNPKITSADSYEQYF